A selection of T cell receptor beta chains follows, all from one sample in a study of blood T cells in healthy people across ages. Each CDR3 protein gets one entry after TCRdb re-called the 5' RACE reads with MiXCR. The sample contains 980,000 or so distinct CDR3 sequences, roughly 48% of which appear only once. Material for sequencing was blood. The receptors were sampled from a young man in good health. Both conserved end residues are trimmed from each CDR3. The D gene is left open where the match is weak.

J,V,D,CDR3
TRBJ1-5,TRBV4-1,.,ASSHWDFQPQH
TRBJ1-2,TRBV6-5,.,ASRQTGTGVDT
TRBJ1-2,TRBV27,.,ASSNQGDYGYT
TRBJ1-6,TRBV10-3,.,AIGAEGRPLH
TRBJ2-1,TRBV20-1,.,SARDPVWETQF
TRBJ2-1,TRBV29-1,.,SVEVWSSYNEQF
TRBJ2-5,TRBV7-2,.,ASSLVFSDETQY
TRBJ2-1,TRBV25-1,.,ASSALAYNEQF
TRBJ2-7,TRBV12-3/TRBV12-4,.,ASSPPGLPSYEQY
TRBJ2-1,TRBV6-4,TRBD1,ASSVGQGYNEQF
TRBJ2-7,TRBV28,.,ASSPTMGEQY
TRBJ2-1,TRBV4-3,.,ASSQGALASHEQF
TRBJ2-7,TRBV20-1,TRBD2,SARALLAGGYEQY
TRBJ2-2,TRBV28,.,ASLTAGTTGELF
TRBJ2-7,TRBV2,.,ASTDRNPYEQY
TRBJ1-1,TRBV28,TRBD1,ASSPIDRGRDTEAF
TRBJ2-3,TRBV7-3,.,ASSSQPGPSIDTQY
TRBJ1-1,TRBV4-2,.,ASSPTGWQTAEAF
TRBJ1-1,TRBV19,.,ASNARITEAF
TRBJ1-2,TRBV6-2/TRBV6-3,.,ASSYSRHPPDGYT
TRBJ2-2,TRBV11-2,.,ASSPKLGGELF
TRBJ2-3,TRBV9,.,ASSVDNGITDTQY
.,TRBV20-1,TRBD2,SARQAGGPVEQY
TRBJ2-5,TRBV5-1,.,ASSRLVRERETQY
TRBJ2-1,TRBV30,TRBD2,AWLAGADNEQF
TRBJ2-5,TRBV7-7,.,ASSFNGAQETQY
TRBJ1-2,TRBV4-1,.,ASSQDPQNVYGYT
TRBJ2-2,TRBV20-1,.,SARDSAPRLDTGELF
TRBJ1-5,TRBV20-1,TRBD1,SATSPGQPSNQPQH
TRBJ1-1,TRBV20-1,TRBD1,SAREGTGNTEAF
TRBJ2-4,TRBV20-1,.,SARGTGGGNIQY
TRBJ2-1,TRBV18,.,ASSPPNLGHLYNEQF
TRBJ2-7,TRBV10-3,.,AIKTALSYEQY
TRBJ1-1,TRBV20-1,TRBD1,SAPGQGGTEAF
TRBJ2-3,TRBV20-1,.,SARRGPGNTDTQY
TRBJ2-5,TRBV3-1,TRBD2,ASNKPGLADQETQY
TRBJ1-1,TRBV18,.,ASSLRDAEAF
TRBJ1-3,TRBV27,TRBD1,ASSKGQPSGNTIY
TRBJ1-1,TRBV7-2,.,ASSFRWQGTEAF
TRBJ2-7,TRBV5-1,TRBD1,ASSPWTGLGGEQY
TRBJ2-5,TRBV29-1,TRBD1,SALQGAMEEQY
TRBJ1-2,TRBV4-3,TRBD1,ASSQDQGENYGYT
TRBJ2-3,TRBV12-3/TRBV12-4,.,ASRSGLLEY
TRBJ1-1,TRBV4-3,.,ASSQEGLTTTEAF
TRBJ2-1,TRBV4-3,TRBD2,ASSQELAGGSYNEQF
TRBJ1-2,TRBV3-1,.,ASSQDAFSGYT